The sequence of this T cell receptor beta chain was determined in a study of neurological immune-mediated disorders. In this sample, this clonotype turned up many times. Its antigen is unidentified. Trimming left V 3 bases short and J 3 bases short, with 13 bases between. CDR3 length: 14 residues. Germline V lookup: CDR1 SGHDT, CDR2 YYEEEE. Whole-study findings and limits: HTLV-1-associated myelopathy had the most TCR clonal expansion, and multiple sclerosis had the least, less than healthy controls.

TCRdb analysed the 5' RACE reads with MiXCR anew, one entry per CDR3 protein. This table holds 55,000 to 60,000 distinct CDR3 sequences, roughly 3.2% found once. This rearrangement joins TRBV5-6 to TRBJ2-7; weak D call: TRBD2 (6 bases). The sample comprised PBMCs. The clonotype comes from a woman aged 30 to 39 with multiple sclerosis. The CDR3 nucleotides read TGTGCCAGCAGCTCTGGGGGGAGTTTCTACGAGCAGTACTTC. The encoded protein is CASSSGGSFYEQYF.